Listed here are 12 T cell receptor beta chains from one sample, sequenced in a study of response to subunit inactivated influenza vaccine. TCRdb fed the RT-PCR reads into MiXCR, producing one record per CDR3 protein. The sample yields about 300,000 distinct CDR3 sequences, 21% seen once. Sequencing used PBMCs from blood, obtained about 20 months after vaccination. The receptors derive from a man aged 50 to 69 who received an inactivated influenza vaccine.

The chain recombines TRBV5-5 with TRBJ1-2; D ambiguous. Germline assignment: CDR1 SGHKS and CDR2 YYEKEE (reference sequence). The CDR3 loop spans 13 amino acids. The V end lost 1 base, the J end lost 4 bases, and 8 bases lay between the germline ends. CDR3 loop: CASSLQQSYGYTF. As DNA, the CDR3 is TGTGCCAGCAGCTTGCAACAGAGCTATGGCTACACCTTC.

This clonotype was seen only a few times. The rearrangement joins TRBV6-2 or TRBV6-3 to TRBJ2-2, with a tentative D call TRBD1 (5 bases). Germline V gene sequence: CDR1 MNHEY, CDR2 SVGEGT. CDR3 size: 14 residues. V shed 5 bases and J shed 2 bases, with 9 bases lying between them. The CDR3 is CASSLDRNTGELFF. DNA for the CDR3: TGTGCCAGCAGTCTAGACAGAAACACCGGGGAGCTGTTTTTT.

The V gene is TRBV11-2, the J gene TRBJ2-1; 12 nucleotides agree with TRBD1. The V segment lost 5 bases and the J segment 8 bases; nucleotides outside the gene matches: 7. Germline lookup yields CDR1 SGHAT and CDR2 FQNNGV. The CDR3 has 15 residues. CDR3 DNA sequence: TGTGCCAGCAGCCGTCCGGGACAGGGGGCTTATGAGCAGTTCTTC. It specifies CASSRPGQGAYEQFF.

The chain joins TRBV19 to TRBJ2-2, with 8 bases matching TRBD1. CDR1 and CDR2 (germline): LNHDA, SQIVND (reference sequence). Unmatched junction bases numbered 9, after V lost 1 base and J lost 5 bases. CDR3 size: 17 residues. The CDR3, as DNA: TGTGCCAGTAGTATAGTCCCACCGGACAGGGCGACCGGGGAGCTGTTTTTT. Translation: CASSIVPPDRATGELFF.

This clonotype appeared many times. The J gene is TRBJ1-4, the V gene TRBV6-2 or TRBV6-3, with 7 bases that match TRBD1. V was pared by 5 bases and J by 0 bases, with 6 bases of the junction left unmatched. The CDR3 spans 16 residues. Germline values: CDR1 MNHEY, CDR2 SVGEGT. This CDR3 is CASSPGQRTTNEKLFF. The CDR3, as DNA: TGTGCCAGCAGTCCGGGACAGCGAACAACTAATGAAAAACTGTTTTTT.

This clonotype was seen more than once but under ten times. CDR3 sequence (DNA): TGTGCCAGTAGTATAAGGCTTCTAGGGGCCGCGCCTGAAGCTTTCTTT. The encoded protein is CASSIRLLGAAPEAFF. The chain links TRBV19 to TRBJ1-1; D is perhaps TRBD1 (5 bases). Germline CDR1 reads LNHDA; CDR2 reads SQIVND (reference sequence). The CDR3 contains 16 residues. Trimming removed 2 bases at V and 6 bases at J, with 19 bases between.

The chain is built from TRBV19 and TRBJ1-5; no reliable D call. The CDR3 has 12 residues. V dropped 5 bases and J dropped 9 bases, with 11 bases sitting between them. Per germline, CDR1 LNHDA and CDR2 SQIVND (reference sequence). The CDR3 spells CASSQAAGPQHF. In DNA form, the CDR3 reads TGTGCCAGTAGTCAGGCTGCGGGGCCCCAGCATTTT.

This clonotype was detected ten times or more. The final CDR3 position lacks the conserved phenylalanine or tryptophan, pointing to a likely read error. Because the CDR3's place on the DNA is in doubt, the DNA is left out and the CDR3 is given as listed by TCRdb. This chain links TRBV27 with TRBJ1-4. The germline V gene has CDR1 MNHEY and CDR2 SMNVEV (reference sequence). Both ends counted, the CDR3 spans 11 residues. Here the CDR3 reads CASICADSEVS.

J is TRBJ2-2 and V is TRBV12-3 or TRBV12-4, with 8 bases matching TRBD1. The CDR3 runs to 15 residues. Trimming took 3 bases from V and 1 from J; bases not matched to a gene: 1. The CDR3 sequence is CASSLDRVNTGELFF. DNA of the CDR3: TGTGCCAGCAGTTTGGACAGGGTGAACACCGGGGAGCTGTTTTTT.

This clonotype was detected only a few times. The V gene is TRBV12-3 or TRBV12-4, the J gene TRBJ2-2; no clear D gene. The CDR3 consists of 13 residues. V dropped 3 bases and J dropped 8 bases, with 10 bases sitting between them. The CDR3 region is CASSFTLGGELFF. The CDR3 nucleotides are TGTGCCAGCAGTTTTACCCTGGGGGGGGAGCTGTTTTTT.

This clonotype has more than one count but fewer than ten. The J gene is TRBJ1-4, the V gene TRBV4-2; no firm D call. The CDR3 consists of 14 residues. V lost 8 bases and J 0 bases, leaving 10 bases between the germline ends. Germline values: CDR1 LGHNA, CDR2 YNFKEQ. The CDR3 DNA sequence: TGTGCCAGCGCACATGGGACAACTAATGAAAAACTGTTTTTT. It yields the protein CASAHGTTNEKLFF.

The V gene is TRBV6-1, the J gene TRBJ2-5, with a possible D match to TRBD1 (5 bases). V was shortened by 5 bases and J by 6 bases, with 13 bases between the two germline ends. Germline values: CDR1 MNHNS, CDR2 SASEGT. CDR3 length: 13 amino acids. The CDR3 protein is CASSSQGTKTQYF. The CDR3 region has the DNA TGTGCCAGCAGTAGCCAGGGCACGAAGACCCAGTACTTC.